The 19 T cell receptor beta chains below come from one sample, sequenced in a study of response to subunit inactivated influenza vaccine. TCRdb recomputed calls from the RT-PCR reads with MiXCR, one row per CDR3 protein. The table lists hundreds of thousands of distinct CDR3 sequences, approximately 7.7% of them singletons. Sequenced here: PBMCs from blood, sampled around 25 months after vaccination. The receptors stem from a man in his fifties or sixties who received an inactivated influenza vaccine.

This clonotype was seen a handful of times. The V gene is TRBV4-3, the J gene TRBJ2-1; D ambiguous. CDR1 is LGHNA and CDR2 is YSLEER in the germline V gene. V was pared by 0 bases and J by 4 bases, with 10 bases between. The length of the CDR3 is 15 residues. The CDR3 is CASSQESTGYNEQFF. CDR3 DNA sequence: TGCGCCAGCAGCCAAGAAAGCACTGGATACAATGAGCAGTTCTTC.

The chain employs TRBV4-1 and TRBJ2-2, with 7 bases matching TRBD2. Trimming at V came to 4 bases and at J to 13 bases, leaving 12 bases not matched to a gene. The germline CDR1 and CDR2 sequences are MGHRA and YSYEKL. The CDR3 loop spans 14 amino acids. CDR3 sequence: CASSPLGSGGGLFF. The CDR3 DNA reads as TGCGCCAGCAGCCCCTTAGGATCGGGGGGTGGGCTGTTTTTT.

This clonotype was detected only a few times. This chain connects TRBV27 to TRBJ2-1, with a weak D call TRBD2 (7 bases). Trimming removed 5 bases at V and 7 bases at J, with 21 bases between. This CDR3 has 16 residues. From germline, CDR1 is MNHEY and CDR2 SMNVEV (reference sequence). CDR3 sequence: CASSDNGGLDVNEQFF. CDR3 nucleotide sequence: TGTGCCAGCAGTGACAACGGGGGGCTAGATGTGAATGAGCAGTTCTTC.

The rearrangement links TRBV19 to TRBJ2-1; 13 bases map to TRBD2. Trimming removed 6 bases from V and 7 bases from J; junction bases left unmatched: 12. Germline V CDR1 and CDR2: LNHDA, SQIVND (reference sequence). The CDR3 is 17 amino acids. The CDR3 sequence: CASRLPRTSGSGNEQFF. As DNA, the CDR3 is TGTGCCAGTAGACTCCCTCGGACTAGCGGGAGTGGAAATGAGCAGTTCTTC. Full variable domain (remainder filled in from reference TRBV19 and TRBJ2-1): DGGITQSPKYLFRKEGQNVTLSCEQNLNHDAMYWYRQDPGQGLRLIYYSQIVNDFQKGDIAEGYSVSREKKESFPLTVTSAQKNPTAFYLCASRLPRTSGSGNEQFFGPGTRLTVL.

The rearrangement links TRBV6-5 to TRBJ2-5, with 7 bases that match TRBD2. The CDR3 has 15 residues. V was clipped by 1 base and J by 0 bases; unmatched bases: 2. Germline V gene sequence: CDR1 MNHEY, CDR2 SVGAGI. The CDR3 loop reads CASSYWLADQETQYF. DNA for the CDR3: TGTGCCAGCAGTTACTGGCTAGCGGACCAAGAGACCCAGTACTTC.

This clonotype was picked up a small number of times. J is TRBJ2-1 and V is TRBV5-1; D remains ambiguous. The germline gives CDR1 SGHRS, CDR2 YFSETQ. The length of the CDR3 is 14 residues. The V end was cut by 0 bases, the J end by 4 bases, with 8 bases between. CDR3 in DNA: TGCGCCAGCAGCTTGGCCTTAAAATACAATGAGCAGTTCTTC. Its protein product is CASSLALKYNEQFF. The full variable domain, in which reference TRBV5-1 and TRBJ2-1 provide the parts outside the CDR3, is KAGVTQTPRYLIKTRGQQVTLSCSPISGHRSVSWYQQTPGQGLQFLFEYFSETQRNKGNFPGRFSGRQFSNSRSEMNVSTLELGDSALYLCASSLALKYNEQFFGPGTRLTVL.

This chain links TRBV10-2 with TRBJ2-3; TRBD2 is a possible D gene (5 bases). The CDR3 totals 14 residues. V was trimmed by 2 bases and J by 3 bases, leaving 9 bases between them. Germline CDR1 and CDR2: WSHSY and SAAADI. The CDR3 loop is CASSEHVATDTQYF. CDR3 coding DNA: TGCGCCAGCAGTGAGCATGTAGCGACAGATACGCAGTATTTT.

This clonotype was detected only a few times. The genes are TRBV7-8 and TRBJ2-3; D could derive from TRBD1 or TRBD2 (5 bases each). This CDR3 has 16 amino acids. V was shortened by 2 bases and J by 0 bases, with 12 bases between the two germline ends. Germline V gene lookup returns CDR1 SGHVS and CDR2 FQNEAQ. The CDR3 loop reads CASSLWDPTSTDTQYF. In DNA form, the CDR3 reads TGTGCCAGCAGCTTATGGGACCCGACAAGCACAGATACGCAGTATTTT. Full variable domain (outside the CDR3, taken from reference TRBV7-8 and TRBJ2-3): GAGVSQSPRYKVAKRGQDVALRCDPISGHVSLFWYQQALGQGPEFLTYFQNEAQLDKSGLPSDRFFAERPEGSVSTLKIQRTQQEDSAVYLCASSLWDPTSTDTQYFGPGTRLTVL.

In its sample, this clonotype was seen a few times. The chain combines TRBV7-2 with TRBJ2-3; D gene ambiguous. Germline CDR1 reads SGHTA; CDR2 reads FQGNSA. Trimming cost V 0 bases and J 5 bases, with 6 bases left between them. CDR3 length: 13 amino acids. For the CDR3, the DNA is TGTGCCAGCAGCTTAGCGACGGGAGATACGCAGTATTTT. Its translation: CASSLATGDTQYF.

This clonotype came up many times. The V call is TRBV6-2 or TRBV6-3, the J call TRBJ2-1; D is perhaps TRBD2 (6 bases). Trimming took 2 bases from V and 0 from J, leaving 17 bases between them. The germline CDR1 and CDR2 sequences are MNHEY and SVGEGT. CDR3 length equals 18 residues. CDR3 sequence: CASSYEEGGGISYNEQFF. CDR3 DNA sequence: TGTGCCAGCAGTTACGAGGAAGGTGGAGGGATCTCCTACAATGAGCAGTTCTTC.

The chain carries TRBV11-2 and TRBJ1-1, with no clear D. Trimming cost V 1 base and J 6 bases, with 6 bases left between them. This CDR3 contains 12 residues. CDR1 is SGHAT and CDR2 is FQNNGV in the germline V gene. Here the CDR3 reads CASSLGQPEAFF. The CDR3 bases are TGTGCCAGCAGCTTAGGGCAGCCTGAAGCTTTCTTT. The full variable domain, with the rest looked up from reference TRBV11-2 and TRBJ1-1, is EAGVAQSPRYKIIEKRQSVAFWCNPISGHATLYWYQQILGQGPKLLIQFQNNGVVDDSQLPKDRFSAERLKGVDSTLKIQPAKLEDSAVYLCASSLGQPEAFFGQGTRLTVV.

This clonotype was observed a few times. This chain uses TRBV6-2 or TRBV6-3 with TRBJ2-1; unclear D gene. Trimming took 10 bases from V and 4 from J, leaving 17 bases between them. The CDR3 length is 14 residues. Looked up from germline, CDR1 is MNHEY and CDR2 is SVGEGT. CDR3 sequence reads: CATLAAGRYNEQFF. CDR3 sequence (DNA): TGTGCCACCCTCGCGGCTGGCCGATACAATGAGCAGTTCTTC.

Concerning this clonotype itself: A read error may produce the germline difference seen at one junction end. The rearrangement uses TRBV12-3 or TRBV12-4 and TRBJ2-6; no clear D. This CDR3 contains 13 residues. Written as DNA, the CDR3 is TGTGGCAGCAGTTTCACTGGGGCCAACGTCCTGACTTTC. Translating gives CGSSFTGANVLTF.

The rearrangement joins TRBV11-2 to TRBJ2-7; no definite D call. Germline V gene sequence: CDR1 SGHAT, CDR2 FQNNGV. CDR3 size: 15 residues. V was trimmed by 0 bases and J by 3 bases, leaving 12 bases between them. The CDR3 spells CASSLEAASSYEQYF. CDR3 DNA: TGTGCCAGCAGCTTAGAGGCGGCCTCGAGCTACGAGCAGTACTTC.

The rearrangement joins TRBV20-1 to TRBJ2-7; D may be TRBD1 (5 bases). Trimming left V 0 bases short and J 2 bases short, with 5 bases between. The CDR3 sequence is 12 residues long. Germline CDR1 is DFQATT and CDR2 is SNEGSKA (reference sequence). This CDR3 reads CSAREGAYEQYF. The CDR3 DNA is TGCAGTGCTAGAGAAGGGGCCTACGAGCAGTACTTC.

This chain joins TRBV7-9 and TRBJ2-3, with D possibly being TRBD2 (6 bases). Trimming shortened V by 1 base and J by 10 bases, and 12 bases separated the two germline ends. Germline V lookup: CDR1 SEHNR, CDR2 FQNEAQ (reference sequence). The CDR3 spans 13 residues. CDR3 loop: CASSLDTSWAQYF. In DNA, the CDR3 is TGTGCCAGCAGCTTAGATACTAGCTGGGCGCAGTATTTT.

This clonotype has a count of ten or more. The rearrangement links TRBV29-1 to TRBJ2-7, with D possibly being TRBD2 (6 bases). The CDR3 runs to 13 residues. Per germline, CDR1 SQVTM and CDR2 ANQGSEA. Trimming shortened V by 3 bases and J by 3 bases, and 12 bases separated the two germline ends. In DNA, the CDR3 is TGCAGCGTTGATGCTGGAGGGAACTACGAGCAGTACTTC. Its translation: CSVDAGGNYEQYF.

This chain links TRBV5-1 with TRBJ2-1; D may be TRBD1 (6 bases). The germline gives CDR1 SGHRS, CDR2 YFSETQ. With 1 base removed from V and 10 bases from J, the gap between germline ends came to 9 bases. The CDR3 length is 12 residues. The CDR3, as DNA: TGCGCCAGCAGCTTGACAGGGAAGGAGCAGTTCTTC. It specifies CASSLTGKEQFF.

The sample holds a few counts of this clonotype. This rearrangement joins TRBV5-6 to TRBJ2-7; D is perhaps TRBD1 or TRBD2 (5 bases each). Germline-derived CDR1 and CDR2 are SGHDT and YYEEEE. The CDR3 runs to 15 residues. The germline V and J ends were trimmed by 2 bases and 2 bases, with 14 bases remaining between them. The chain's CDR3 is CASSFMSGTTYEQYF. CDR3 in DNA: TGTGCCAGCAGCTTTATGTCAGGGACGACCTACGAGCAGTACTTC.